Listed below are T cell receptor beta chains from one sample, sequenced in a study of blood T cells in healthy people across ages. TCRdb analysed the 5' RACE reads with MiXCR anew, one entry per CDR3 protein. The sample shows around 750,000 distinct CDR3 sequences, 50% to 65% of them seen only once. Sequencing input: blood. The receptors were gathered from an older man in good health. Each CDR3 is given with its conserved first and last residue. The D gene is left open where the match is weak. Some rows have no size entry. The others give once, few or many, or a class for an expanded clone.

CDR3aa: CASSLVRGGTLPYNEQFF
CDR3nt: TGTGCCAGCAGCTTAGTAAGGGGGGGTACCCTACCTTACAATGAGCAGTTCTTC
d_gene: -
abundance: -
j_gene: TRBJ2-1
v_gene: TRBV7-9

CDR3aa: CAISSSYEQYF
CDR3nt: TGTGCCATCAGCAGTTCCTACGAGCAGTACTTC
d_gene: -
abundance: few
j_gene: TRBJ2-7
v_gene: TRBV10-3

CDR3aa: CASSMTGVGTEAFF
CDR3nt: TGTGCCAGCAGTATGACAGGGGTCGGCACTGAAGCTTTCTTT
d_gene: TRBD1
abundance: -
j_gene: TRBJ1-1
v_gene: TRBV6-1

CDR3aa: CASSDSLSPQGRTDTQYF
CDR3nt: TGTGCCAGCAGTGACTCCCTATCCCCACAAGGGCGCACAGATACGCAGTATTTT
d_gene: -
abundance: -
j_gene: TRBJ2-3
v_gene: TRBV25-1

CDR3aa: CASSLRSGRAEQFF
CDR3nt: TGTGCCAGCAGTTTACGGAGCGGGAGAGCAGAGCAGTTCTTC
d_gene: TRBD2
abundance: -
j_gene: TRBJ2-1
v_gene: TRBV27

CDR3aa: CASSSPPRLAYNEQYF
CDR3nt: TGTGCCAGCAGCTCCCCGCCCCGACTTGCCTACAATGAGCAGTACTTC
d_gene: -
abundance: few
j_gene: TRBJ2-7
v_gene: TRBV7-2

CDR3aa: CASSFGLGADTQYF
CDR3nt: TGTGCCAGCAGCTTCGGACTAGGAGCAGATACGCAGTATTTT
d_gene: TRBD2
abundance: many
j_gene: TRBJ2-3
v_gene: TRBV7-3

CDR3aa: CASSGNSGEQFF
CDR3nt: TGTGCCAGCAGTGGCAATTCGGGTGAGCAGTTCTTC
d_gene: -
abundance: -
j_gene: TRBJ2-1
v_gene: TRBV9

CDR3aa: CASSEGVRNTEAFF
CDR3nt: TGTGCCAGCAGTGAGGGGGTTCGGAACACTGAAGCTTTCTTT
d_gene: -
abundance: -
j_gene: TRBJ1-1
v_gene: TRBV6-1

CDR3aa: CSATSGRVYGEQFF
CDR3nt: TGCAGTGCTACTAGCGGGAGGGTTTACGGTGAGCAGTTCTTC
d_gene: TRBD2
abundance: once
j_gene: TRBJ2-1
v_gene: TRBV20-1

CDR3aa: CASSLMLNRAQETQYF
CDR3nt: TGTGCCAGCAGCTTGATGTTAAACAGGGCCCAAGAGACCCAGTACTTC
d_gene: -
abundance: few
j_gene: TRBJ2-5
v_gene: TRBV5-6

CDR3aa: CSVDAGAKEQYF
CDR3nt: TGCAGCGTTGATGCAGGGGCTAAGGAGCAGTACTTC
d_gene: -
abundance: -
j_gene: TRBJ2-4
v_gene: TRBV29-1

CDR3aa: CASPGTQEGLDEQFF
CDR3nt: TGTGCCAGCCCCGGGACCCAAGAAGGGCTGGATGAGCAGTTCTTC
d_gene: -
abundance: -
j_gene: TRBJ2-1
v_gene: TRBV12-3/TRBV12-4

CDR3aa: CSARGTKNYEQYF
CDR3nt: TGCAGTGCCCGGGGGACCAAAAACTACGAGCAGTACTTC
d_gene: -
abundance: -
j_gene: TRBJ2-7
v_gene: TRBV20-1

CDR3aa: CASGQELNYGYTF
CDR3nt: TGTGCCAGTGGACAGGAACTTAACTATGGCTACACCTTC
d_gene: TRBD1
abundance: few
j_gene: TRBJ1-2
v_gene: TRBV12-3/TRBV12-4

CDR3aa: CASRPDSLQETQYF
CDR3nt: TGTGCCAGCAGGCCTGACAGTCTACAAGAGACCCAGTACTTC
d_gene: -
abundance: few
j_gene: TRBJ2-5
v_gene: TRBV6-6

CDR3aa: CASRPRRLAGNQETQYF
CDR3nt: TGTGCCAGCAGACCCCGAAGACTAGCGGGAAACCAAGAGACCCAGTACTTC
d_gene: TRBD2
abundance: -
j_gene: TRBJ2-5
v_gene: TRBV28

CDR3aa: CAISESPAGTPAAYNEQFF
CDR3nt: TGTGCCATCAGTGAGTCCCCAGCGGGCACGCCCGCGGCCTACAATGAGCAGTTCTTC
d_gene: -
abundance: -
j_gene: TRBJ2-1
v_gene: TRBV10-3

CDR3aa: CASSTRQSNYGYTF
CDR3nt: TGTGCCAGCAGCACTCGACAGTCTAACTATGGCTACACCTTC
d_gene: -
abundance: few
j_gene: TRBJ1-2
v_gene: TRBV7-2

CDR3aa: CASSLGRTLEQPQHF
CDR3nt: TGTGCCAGCAGTTTAGGGCGGACCTTGGAGCAGCCCCAGCATTTT
d_gene: -
abundance: many
j_gene: TRBJ1-5
v_gene: TRBV12-3/TRBV12-4

CDR3aa: CASSFDRDQPQHF
CDR3nt: TGTGCCAGCAGCTTCGACAGGGACCAGCCCCAGCATTTT
d_gene: TRBD1
abundance: -
j_gene: TRBJ1-5
v_gene: TRBV7-3

CDR3aa: CASSPTRGLAETGNEQFF
CDR3nt: TGCGCCAGCAGCCCGACCCGGGGACTAGCGGAGACGGGCAATGAGCAGTTCTTC
d_gene: TRBD2
abundance: -
j_gene: TRBJ2-1
v_gene: TRBV5-1

CDR3aa: CATGTATYEQYF
CDR3nt: TGTGCCACCGGGACGGCAACCTACGAGCAGTACTTC
d_gene: -
abundance: -
j_gene: TRBJ2-7
v_gene: TRBV5-5

CDR3aa: CASSGGQGAYGYTF
CDR3nt: TGCGCCAGCAGCGGGGGACAGGGCGCCTATGGCTACACCTTC
d_gene: TRBD1
abundance: few
j_gene: TRBJ1-2
v_gene: TRBV10-1

CDR3aa: CASSTFGGLLSHEQYF
CDR3nt: TGTGCCAGCAGCACTTTCGGTGGGCTCCTCTCACACGAGCAGTACTTC
d_gene: -
abundance: -
j_gene: TRBJ2-7
v_gene: TRBV21-1

CDR3aa: CASGRPGLAPNEQFF
CDR3nt: TGTGCCAGCGGCAGACCGGGACTAGCTCCGAATGAGCAGTTCTTC
d_gene: TRBD2
abundance: few
j_gene: TRBJ2-1
v_gene: TRBV7-3

CDR3aa: CSARDTGQGASYEQYF
CDR3nt: TGCAGTGCTAGAGATACGGGACAGGGGGCTTCCTACGAGCAGTACTTC
d_gene: TRBD1
abundance: -
j_gene: TRBJ2-7
v_gene: TRBV20-1

CDR3aa: CASSPLTSGDNEQFF
CDR3nt: TGTGCCAGCAGCCCGTTGACTAGCGGGGACAATGAGCAGTTCTTC
d_gene: TRBD2
abundance: -
j_gene: TRBJ2-1
v_gene: TRBV9

CDR3aa: CASSLTSGGGTYEQYF
CDR3nt: TGTGCCAGCAGCTTAACTAGCGGAGGGGGGACCTACGAGCAGTACTTC
d_gene: TRBD2
abundance: few
j_gene: TRBJ2-7
v_gene: TRBV7-8

CDR3aa: CASSPGDTISGNTIYF
CDR3nt: TGTGCCAGCAGCCCCGGGGACACAATCTCTGGAAACACCATATATTTT
d_gene: -
abundance: once
j_gene: TRBJ1-3
v_gene: TRBV28

CDR3aa: CASGYTSGENEQFF
CDR3nt: TGTGCCAGCGGCTACACTAGCGGGGAAAATGAGCAGTTCTTC
d_gene: TRBD2
abundance: -
j_gene: TRBJ2-1
v_gene: TRBV6-5

CDR3aa: CSANGASSYEQYF
CDR3nt: TGCAGTGCTAACGGAGCAAGCTCCTACGAGCAGTACTTC
d_gene: -
abundance: -
j_gene: TRBJ2-7
v_gene: TRBV20-1

CDR3aa: CASSLSGVGSYKEQFF
CDR3nt: TGCGCCAGCAGCTTGAGTGGGGTAGGCTCCTACAAGGAGCAGTTCTTC
d_gene: -
abundance: -
j_gene: TRBJ2-1
v_gene: TRBV5-1

CDR3aa: CASSYWGTGWETQYF
CDR3nt: TGTGCCAGCAGTTACTGGGGGACAGGGTGGGAGACCCAGTACTTC
d_gene: TRBD1
abundance: -
j_gene: TRBJ2-5
v_gene: TRBV6-5

CDR3aa: CSANRRGRETQYF
CDR3nt: TGCAGTGCTAATCGAAGGGGTCGAGAGACCCAGTACTTC
d_gene: -
abundance: -
j_gene: TRBJ2-5
v_gene: TRBV20-1

CDR3aa: CSARGGPAGSPLHF
CDR3nt: TGCAGTGCTAGAGGTGGTCCAGCGGGTTCACCCCTCCACTTT
d_gene: -
abundance: -
j_gene: TRBJ1-6
v_gene: TRBV20-1

CDR3aa: CSARDKRHTEAFF
CDR3nt: TGCAGTGCTAGAGATAAGAGACACACTGAAGCTTTCTTT
d_gene: -
abundance: -
j_gene: TRBJ1-1
v_gene: TRBV20-1

CDR3aa: CASSLSGVDTQYF
CDR3nt: TGTGCCAGCAGCCTTAGTGGGGTAGATACGCAGTATTTT
d_gene: -
abundance: -
j_gene: TRBJ2-3
v_gene: TRBV6-6

CDR3aa: CATPKLFF
CDR3nt: TGTGCCACCCCTAAGCTGTTTTTT
d_gene: -
abundance: -
j_gene: TRBJ2-2
v_gene: TRBV7-8

CDR3aa: CAGGKGTGYEKLFF
CDR3nt: TGTGCCGGAGGGAAAGGGACGGGATATGAAAAACTGTTTTTT
d_gene: -
abundance: -
j_gene: TRBJ1-4
v_gene: TRBV6-1

CDR3aa: CASSLGPTHRYAYF
CDR3nt: TGTGCCAGCAGCTTAGGGCCGACGCACAGATACGCGTATTTT
d_gene: -
abundance: few
j_gene: TRBJ2-3
v_gene: TRBV7-2

CDR3aa: CATSRDPGRDQPQHF
CDR3nt: TGTGCCACCAGCAGAGATCCAGGGAGGGATCAGCCCCAGCATTTT
d_gene: -
abundance: -
j_gene: TRBJ1-5
v_gene: TRBV15

CDR3aa: CASSLVYPGRSYNEQYF
CDR3nt: TGTGCCAGCAGCTTAGTGTACCCAGGGCGCTCCTACAATGAGCAGTACTTC
d_gene: -
abundance: -
j_gene: TRBJ2-7
v_gene: TRBV7-6

CDR3aa: CASSLSRALEQFF
CDR3nt: TGTGCCAGCAGCTTATCCCGGGCTTTAGAGCAGTTCTTC
d_gene: -
abundance: -
j_gene: TRBJ2-1
v_gene: TRBV7-8

CDR3aa: CASTQGLLRYEQYF
CDR3nt: TGTGCCAGCACCCAGGGATTATTACGCTACGAGCAGTACTTC
d_gene: -
abundance: -
j_gene: TRBJ2-7
v_gene: TRBV11-2

CDR3aa: CASSKPGTGDAEQYF
CDR3nt: TGTGCCAGCAGCAAACCCGGGACAGGGGATGCGGAGCAGTACTTC
d_gene: TRBD1
abundance: -
j_gene: TRBJ2-7
v_gene: TRBV9

CDR3aa: CASSSPAKNIQYF
CDR3nt: TGTGCCAGCAGTTCCCCCGCCAAAAACATTCAGTACTTC
d_gene: -
abundance: few
j_gene: TRBJ2-4
v_gene: TRBV6-1

CDR3aa: CASSLSFGSQHRYAYF
CDR3nt: TGTGCCAGCAGTTTATCTTTCGGGAGTCAGCACAGATACGCGTATTTT
d_gene: -
abundance: -
j_gene: TRBJ2-3
v_gene: TRBV27

CDR3aa: CASSSRGTGWAKNIQYF
CDR3nt: TGTGCCAGCAGCTCAAGAGGAACAGGGTGGGCCAAAAACATTCAGTACTTC
d_gene: -
abundance: few
j_gene: TRBJ2-4
v_gene: TRBV5-6